The rows below give T cell receptor beta chains drawn from one sample of a study of shared clonotypes between healthy human individuals. The repertoire was sequenced with immunoSEQ multiplex PCR; TCRdb's copy has only in-frame clones and lacks some. Counted here are millions of clones, 90% to 95% occurring once; the ten biggest clones make up 0.35% to 0.45%. Sequencing input: naive CD4+ T cells from PBMCs. These receptors were taken from a young man in good health. Some clones in this sample may be carry-over from other donors' samples. Each CDR3 is given with its conserved first and last residue. The D gene is left open where the match is weak.

CDR3	J	D	V
CASSAFRGEQYF	TRBJ2-7	.	TRBV25-1
CASSSLTGGELFF	TRBJ2-2	.	TRBV5-1
CSVEKPGGETQYF	TRBJ2-5	TRBD2	TRBV29-1
CSGARQRVGAETQYF	TRBJ2-3	.	TRBV29-1
CASSPRGSYGYTF	TRBJ1-2	.	TRBV7-8
CASSPIRGGNYGYTF	TRBJ1-2	.	TRBV5-4
CASTRLTGGTEAFF	TRBJ1-1	.	TRBV19
CASSTGQGTYEQYF	TRBJ2-7	TRBD1	TRBV9
CASSLVPAGEVEQYF	TRBJ2-7	TRBD2	TRBV7-6
CAWSKGVGEQYF	TRBJ2-7	.	TRBV30
CASSPGDRDEQYF	TRBJ2-7	TRBD1	TRBV11-3
CASSGRTGVETQYF	TRBJ2-5	TRBD1	TRBV9
CASSFRLAGAGEQYF	TRBJ2-7	TRBD2	TRBV28
CASSPGIFNQPQHF	TRBJ1-5	.	TRBV6-1
CASRAGTSNTGELFF	TRBJ2-2	.	TRBV2
CASSTGNSPLHF	TRBJ1-6	.	TRBV28
CASSRTGQETQYF	TRBJ2-5	.	TRBV6-1
CASSSSQQINYGYTF	TRBJ1-2	.	TRBV5-1
CASSEERVLTNNEQFF	TRBJ2-1	.	TRBV2
CASSLAGQGSEKLFF	TRBJ1-4	.	TRBV5-1
CASSLRRPGAEKLFF	TRBJ1-4	.	TRBV28
CASSEATYNEQFF	TRBJ2-1	.	TRBV5-1
CASSFPRAGGETQYF	TRBJ2-5	TRBD2	TRBV5-8
CASSQVDRDDEKLFF	TRBJ1-4	TRBD1	TRBV4-1
CASTSTGGETQYF	TRBJ2-5	.	TRBV7-7
CASSRGGPSDRTGANVLTF	TRBJ2-6	.	TRBV5-4
CASQGGAGIPYEQYF	TRBJ2-7	.	TRBV18
CASSRGGMGTEAFF	TRBJ1-1	.	TRBV28
CASSALGLAGSNEQFF	TRBJ2-1	TRBD2	TRBV7-2
CAGATGNNQPQHF	TRBJ1-5	.	TRBV6-1
CASSLVGPARTQYF	TRBJ2-5	.	TRBV7-2
CASRFRDSEEKLFF	TRBJ1-4	.	TRBV19
CASSYGQGGYNEQFF	TRBJ2-1	.	TRBV6-5
CASSLSAGDNEQFF	TRBJ2-1	.	TRBV5-6
CASSPTVEIQYF	TRBJ2-5	.	TRBV6-6
CASSLEQGSYEQYF	TRBJ2-7	TRBD1	TRBV5-4
CASSTNGQGSGNTIYF	TRBJ1-3	TRBD1	TRBV28
CASSLASGGGYNEQFF	TRBJ2-1	.	TRBV11-2
CASSPTGGLTYEKLFF	TRBJ1-4	TRBD1	TRBV5-1
CASSLTGGNSYEQYF	TRBJ2-7	.	TRBV7-3
CASSLQGPQYF	TRBJ2-3	.	TRBV11-2
CASSLGGVRETQYF	TRBJ2-5	TRBD2	TRBV11-3
CASSLGRESGANVLTF	TRBJ2-6	.	TRBV5-1
CASRSAGGAYEQYF	TRBJ2-7	.	TRBV6-5
CSVEFGVGMAGELFF	TRBJ2-2	.	TRBV29-1
CASRPPGGIGYTF	TRBJ1-2	TRBD1	TRBV28
CASSLETGRETQYF	TRBJ2-5	.	TRBV5-4
CASSSGQVLPGEQYF	TRBJ2-7	TRBD1	TRBV5-1